This TCR beta chain was profiled in a study of early T cells in non-severe SARS-CoV-2 infection. Each CDR3 protein is one row after TCRdb ran MiXCR on the 5' RACE reads. This sample has 20,000 to 25,000 distinct CDR3 sequences, with 4.8% found just once. In this sample, this clonotype turned up many times. The CDR3 runs to 13 residues. CDR1 is SGHRS, CDR2 YFSETQ, per germline. Trimming shortened V by 1 base and J by 1 base, and 5 bases separated the two germline ends. The source is an adult who was a healthcare worker with PCR-confirmed SARS-CoV-2 infection or an uninfected control (not recorded which). The specimen was whole blood. J is TRBJ1-2 and V is TRBV5-1; no clear D. In DNA, the CDR3 is TGCGCCAGCAGCTTGCCCGATAACTATGGCTACACCTTC. It encodes CASSLPDNYGYTF.